The subject of this entry is one T cell receptor beta chain. This entry is derived from a study of blood T cell repertoires in COVID-19. At the level of the study: Samples representing acute and convalescent COVID-19 were sourced from the United States, Italy and Spain. The analysed material was cDNA or gDNA that came from T cells, B-cell-depleted T cells, or PBMCs.

The ends lost 3 bases at V and 1 base at J; junction bases unmatched: 1. Germline CDR1 and CDR2: SEHNR and FQNEAQ (reference sequence). The CDR3 spans 14 residues. Per the authors' pipeline: Amplified reference gene primers provided the basis for estimating nucleated cell counts. Assay used: immunoSEQ multiplex PCR; TCRdb lists only in-frame clones, some missing. The V and J calls and the clone size are those of that table, but D and trimming were determined from the DNA. The sample records roughly 300,000 clones, around 85% being singletons. Symptom resolution, clearance, or two negative PCRs marked the recovered donors of Cohort 3.

The chain links TRBV7-9 to TRBJ2-3, with 7 bases that match TRBD2. The sample comprised PBMCs or T cells enriched from blood (not recorded which). The sequence was obtained from a woman in her forties or fifties who had recovered from COVID-19. This CDR3 is CASSFGGGTDTQYF. The DNA for the CDR3 is TGTGCCAGCAGCTTTGGGGGGGGCACAGATACGCAGTATTTT.